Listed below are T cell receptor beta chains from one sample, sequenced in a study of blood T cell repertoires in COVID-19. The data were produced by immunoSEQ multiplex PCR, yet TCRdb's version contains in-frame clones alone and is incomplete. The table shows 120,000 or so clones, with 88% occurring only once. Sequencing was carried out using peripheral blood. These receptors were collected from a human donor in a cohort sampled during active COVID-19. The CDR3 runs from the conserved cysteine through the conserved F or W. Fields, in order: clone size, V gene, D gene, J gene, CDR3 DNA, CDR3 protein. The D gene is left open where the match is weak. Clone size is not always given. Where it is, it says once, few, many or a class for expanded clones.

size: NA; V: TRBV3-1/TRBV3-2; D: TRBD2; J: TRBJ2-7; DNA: TGTGCCAGCAGCCGGACACTAGCGGGGGTTAGCTCCTACGAGCAGTACTTC; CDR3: CASSRTLAGVSSYEQYF
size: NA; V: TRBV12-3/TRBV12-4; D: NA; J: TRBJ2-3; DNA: TGTGCCAGCAGTTTGGCCCGCACAGATACGCAGTATTTT; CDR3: CASSLARTDTQYF
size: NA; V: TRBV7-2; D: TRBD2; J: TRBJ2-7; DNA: TGTGCCAGCAGCTTAGATGCGGGGGGAATCTACGAGCAGTACTTC; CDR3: CASSLDAGGIYEQYF
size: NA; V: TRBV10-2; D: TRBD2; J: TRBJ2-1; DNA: TGCGCCAGGGGGGGAGGACTAGCGGGAGTTTGGGTCCGGTCACAGCAGTTCTTC; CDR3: CARGGGLAGVWVRSQQFF
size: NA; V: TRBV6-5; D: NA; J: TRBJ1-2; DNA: TGTGCCAGCAGGTCCAGGGGAAGTGTGAACTATGGCTACACCTTC; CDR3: CASRSRGSVNYGYTF
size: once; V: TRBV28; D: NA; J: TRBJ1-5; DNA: TGTGCCAGCAGCCTCATAGGGGGGGAGGGTCAGCCCCAGCATTTT; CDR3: CASSLIGGEGQPQHF
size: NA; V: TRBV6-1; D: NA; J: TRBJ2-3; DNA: TGTGCCAGCAGTGAAATGTGGGCGGGGACAGATACGCAGTATTTT; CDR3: CASSEMWAGTDTQYF
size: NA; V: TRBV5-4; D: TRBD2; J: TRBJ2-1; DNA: TGTGCCACCTACCAACCCCCGGGAGGGCAAGGGGTACAGTTCTTC; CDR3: CATYQPPGGQGVQFF
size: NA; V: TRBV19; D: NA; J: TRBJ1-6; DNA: TGTGCCAGTAGTGCCGGAAGGAGCAGCAATTCACCCCTCCACTTT; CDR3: CASSAGRSSNSPLHF
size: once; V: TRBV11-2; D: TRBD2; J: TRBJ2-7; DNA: TGTGCCAGCAGCCCTCTAGCGGGAGGCATCTACGAGCAGTACTTC; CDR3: CASSPLAGGIYEQYF
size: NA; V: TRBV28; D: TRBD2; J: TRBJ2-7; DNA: TGTGCCAGCAGTTTAGGGGCTAGCGGGAGGGCCGCCGAGCAGTACTTC; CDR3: CASSLGASGRAAEQYF
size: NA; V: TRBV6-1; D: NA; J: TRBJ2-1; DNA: TGTGCCAGCAGTGAAACCGCGGACCCGGGGGATGAGCAGTTCTTC; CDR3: CASSETADPGDEQFF
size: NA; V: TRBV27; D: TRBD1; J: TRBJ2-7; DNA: TGTGCCAGCAGTGCCTGGGACAGGGGCTACGAGCAGTACTTC; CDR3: CASSAWDRGYEQYF
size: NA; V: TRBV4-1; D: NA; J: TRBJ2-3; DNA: TGCGCCAGCAGCCGACGGGACTCCCGGGGAGATACGCAGTATTTT; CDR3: CASSRRDSRGDTQYF
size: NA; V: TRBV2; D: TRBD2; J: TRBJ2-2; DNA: TGTGCCAGCAGGGGCACTGCGGGGGGCACCGGGGAGCTGTTTTTT; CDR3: CASRGTAGGTGELFF
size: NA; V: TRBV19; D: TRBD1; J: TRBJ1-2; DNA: TGTGCCAGTAGTATAGATAATTTGCACAGGGGAAACTATGGCTACACCTTC; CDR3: CASSIDNLHRGNYGYTF
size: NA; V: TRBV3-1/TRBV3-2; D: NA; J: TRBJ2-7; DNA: TGTGCCAGCAGCGCCGGGAGAGCCTACGAGCAGTACTTC; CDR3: CASSAGRAYEQYF
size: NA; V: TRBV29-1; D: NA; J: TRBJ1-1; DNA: TGCAGCGTTGTCGGTTTAGACACTGAAGCTTTCTTT; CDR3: CSVVGLDTEAFF
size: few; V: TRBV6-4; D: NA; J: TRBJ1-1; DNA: TGTGCCAGCACCTCGGGGTGGGACACTGAAGCTTTCTTT; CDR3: CASTSGWDTEAFF
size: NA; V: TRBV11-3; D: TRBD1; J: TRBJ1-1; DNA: TGTGCCAGCAGCGCCCGACAGGGCGCTGAAGCTTTCTTT; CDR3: CASSARQGAEAFF
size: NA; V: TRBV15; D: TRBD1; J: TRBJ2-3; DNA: TGTGCCACCAGCAGAGATGGGGCGGGACAGGGTGCAGATACGCAGTATTTT; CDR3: CATSRDGAGQGADTQYF
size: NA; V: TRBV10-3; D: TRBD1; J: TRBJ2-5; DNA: TGTGCCATCGGGATAACCGGGACAGGGGTTCACCAAGAGACCCAGTACTTC; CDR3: CAIGITGTGVHQETQYF
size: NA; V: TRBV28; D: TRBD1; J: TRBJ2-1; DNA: TGTGCCAGCAGCCCCGGGACAGGACACATCTACAATGAGCAGTTCTTC; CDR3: CASSPGTGHIYNEQFF